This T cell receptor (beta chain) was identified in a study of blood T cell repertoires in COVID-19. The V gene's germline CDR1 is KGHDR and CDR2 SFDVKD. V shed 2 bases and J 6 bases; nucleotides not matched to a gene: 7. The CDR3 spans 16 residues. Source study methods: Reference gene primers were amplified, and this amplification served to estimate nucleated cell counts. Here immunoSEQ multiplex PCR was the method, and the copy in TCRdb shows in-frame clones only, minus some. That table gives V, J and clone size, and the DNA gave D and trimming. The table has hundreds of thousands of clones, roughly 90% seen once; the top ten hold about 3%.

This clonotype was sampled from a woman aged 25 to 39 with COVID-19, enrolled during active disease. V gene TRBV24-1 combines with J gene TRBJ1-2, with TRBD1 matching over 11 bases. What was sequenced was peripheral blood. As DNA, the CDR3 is TGTGCCACCAGTGATTCATTGGACAGGGGGCAGGATGGCTACACCTTC. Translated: CATSDSLDRGQDGYTF.